The 17 T cell receptor beta chains below were found in one sample sequenced in a study of CD8+ T cells in alopecia areata. RNA was extracted and reverse transcribed into cDNA as the sequencing template. The method was immunoSEQ multiplex PCR; TCRdb's version includes in-frame clones alone and lacks a portion of them. The profile shows approximately 150,000 clones, more than 45% of them singletons. Source material: CD4+ T cells sorted from blood. The receptors come from a human donor with alopecia areata.

The table lists this clone with a few counts. This chain joins TRBV6-5 and TRBJ1-5; D ambiguous. This CDR3 is 14 amino acids long. CDR1 MNHEY and CDR2 SVGAGI come from the germline V gene. Trimming cost V 6 bases and J 3 bases, with 12 bases left between them. Here the CDR3 reads CASSPRQYNQPQHF. The CDR3 coding sequence is TGTGCCAGCAGCCCCAGGCAGTACAATCAGCCCCAGCATTTT.

CDR3 nucleotide sequence: TGTGCCAGCAGGCAAGAGGGGGTCGAAAAACTGTTTTTT. This encodes CASRQEGVEKLFF. The rearrangement uses TRBV27 and TRBJ1-4, with D maybe TRBD1 (6 bases). CDR1 MNHEY and CDR2 SMNVEV come from the germline V gene (reference sequence). V was trimmed by 6 bases and J by 8 bases, leaving 13 bases between them. There are 13 residues in the CDR3.

This clone showed up just a few times. The V call is TRBV5-1, the J call TRBJ2-3; D call uncertain. With 4 bases removed from V and 2 bases from J, the gap between germline ends came to 5 bases. The CDR3 extends over 12 amino acids. CDR1 is SGHRS and CDR2 is YFSETQ in the germline V gene. The CDR3 loop is CASSTDTDTQYF. The CDR3, as DNA: TGCGCCAGCAGCACCGACACAGATACGCAGTATTTT.

Note on this clone: Additional DNA sequences in this sample encode the identical CDR3. This rearrangement joins TRBV9 to TRBJ2-5; D remains unclear. Germline V CDR1 and CDR2: SGDLS, YYNGEE. V was pared by 4 bases and J by 2 bases, with 3 bases between. This CDR3 is 11 amino acids long. The CDR3 loop is CASSLQETQYF. As DNA, the CDR3 is TGTGCCAGCAGCCTACAAGAGACCCAGTACTTC.

This clone was picked up a small number of times. This sequence joins TRBV25-1 and TRBJ2-7; D tentatively fits TRBD1 or TRBD2 (5 bases each). The CDR3 loop spans 11 amino acids. Germline loops: CDR1 MGHDK, CDR2 SYGVNS. Deletions cut 6 bases from V and 5 bases from J, with 8 bases between. This CDR3 reads CASRGTHEQYF. In DNA, the CDR3 is TGTGCCAGCAGAGGGACGCACGAGCAGTACTTC.

This clone was observed a handful of times. The gene calls are TRBV5-1 and TRBJ2-3, with a tentative D call TRBD2 (5 bases). V lost 0 bases, J lost 4 bases, and 9 bases lay in between. The CDR3 contains 14 residues. Germline lookup yields CDR1 SGHRS and CDR2 YFSETQ. In DNA form, the CDR3 reads TGCGCCAGCAGCTTGGGACACGGGGCAGATACGCAGTATTTT. As protein: CASSLGHGADTQYF.

This rearrangement joins TRBV6-5 to TRBJ2-7; 9 bases map to TRBD2. This CDR3 contains 15 residues. Germline V gene data show CDR1 as MNHEY and CDR2 as SVGAGI. V lost 0 bases to trimming and J lost 3 bases; unmatched junction nucleotides: 3. CDR3 loop: CASSYSIAGVYEQYF. Written as DNA, the CDR3 is TGTGCCAGCAGTTACTCCATAGCGGGAGTCTACGAGCAGTACTTC.

The chain links TRBV9 to TRBJ2-6; D is unresolved. Deletions cut 0 bases from V and 3 bases from J, with 4 bases between. The CDR3 runs to 14 residues. CDR1 SGDLS and CDR2 YYNGEE come from the germline V gene. The CDR3 DNA is TGTGCCAGCAGCGTAGTAGGTGGGGCCAACGTCCTGACTTTC. Its translation is CASSVVGGANVLTF.

V and J are TRBV27 and TRBJ2-1, with 7 nucleotides matching TRBD2. Per the germline V gene, CDR1 is MNHEY and CDR2 is SMNVEV (reference sequence). The V gene end was trimmed by 11 bases and the J gene end by 0 bases; junction bases not matched to a gene: 13. This CDR3 spans 16 amino acids. As DNA, the CDR3 is TGTGCCTGCCGACTAGCTTCGGGCGGCTCCTACAATGAGCAGTTCTTC. It specifies CACRLASGGSYNEQFF.

The V call is TRBV6-6, the J call TRBJ1-5, with a weak D call TRBD1 (6 bases). This CDR3 is built from 16 residues. In germline, CDR1 is MNHNY, CDR2 SVGAGI (reference sequence). V was shortened by 5 bases and J by 4 bases, with 18 bases between the two germline ends. CDR3 nucleotide sequence: TGTGCCAGCAGTCGTGGAGGGGGGCGGCGGAATCAGCCCCAGCATTTT. Its protein is CASSRGGGRRNQPQHF.

The table lists this clone with a few counts. The rearrangement links TRBV28 to TRBJ2-1; TRBD2 agrees at 8 bases. Losses at the gene ends were 3 bases for V and 9 bases for J; bases not matched to a gene: 7. Germline V CDR1 and CDR2: MDHEN, SYDVKM. The CDR3 has 14 residues. The CDR3 here is CASSLPGLVIEQFF. The CDR3 DNA sequence: TGTGCCAGCAGTTTGCCGGGACTAGTAATTGAGCAGTTCTTC.

The DNA of the CDR3 is TGTGCCAGCAGTACTTACCCCCAGGGACAAGAGACCCAGTACTTC. Translation gives CASSTYPQGQETQYF. The chain couples TRBV7-8 to TRBJ2-5; tentative D call: TRBD1 (5 bases). Trimming stripped 6 bases from V and 2 bases from J, with 16 bases between. Germline V CDR1 and CDR2: SGHVS, FQNEAQ. This CDR3 is built from 15 residues.

This clone came up a few times. The V and J genes are TRBV29-1 and TRBJ2-5, with 12 bases identical to TRBD2. This CDR3 has 15 residues. Germline V gene data show CDR1 as SQVTM and CDR2 as ANQGSEA. With V trimmed by 5 bases and J by 5 bases, 9 bases remained unmatched. The chain's CDR3 is CSVSPLAGGLETQYF. In DNA, the CDR3 is TGCAGCGTTAGTCCGCTAGCGGGAGGGTTGGAGACCCAGTACTTC.

The genes are TRBV5-1 and TRBJ1-1; 9 nucleotides align to TRBD1. The CDR3 length is 12 residues. From germline, CDR1 is SGHRS and CDR2 YFSETQ. V lost 3 bases and J lost 10; bases outside the gene matches: 4. The CDR3 DNA reads as TGCGCCAGCAGCTATGGACAGGGGAGAGCTTTCTTT. It codes for CASSYGQGRAFF.

The chain carries TRBV5-1 and TRBJ1-5, with D hard to call. V was cut by 4 bases and J by 5 bases, with 16 bases left in between. This CDR3 is 15 amino acids long. Germline-derived CDR1 and CDR2 are SGHRS and YFSETQ. This chain's CDR3 is CASSPSSGKDQPQHF. CDR3 nucleotides: TGCGCCAGCAGCCCGAGTTCCGGGAAGGATCAGCCCCAGCATTTT.

This clone has just a few counts. The chain employs TRBV2 and TRBJ2-5; no clear D. Germline CDR1 is SNHLY and CDR2 is FYNNEI. V was clipped by 4 bases and J by 5 bases, with 5 bases between them. The CDR3 totals 11 residues. The CDR3 DNA reads as TGTGCCAGCAGTGTAGGGGAGACCCAGTACTTC. This gives the protein CASSVGETQYF. Variable domain in full (rest from reference TRBV2 and TRBJ2-5): EPEVTQTPSHQVTQMGQEVILRCVPISNHLYFYWYRQILGQKVEFLVSFYNNEISEKSEIFDDQFSVERPDGSNFTLKIRSTKLEDSAMYFCASSVGETQYFGPGTRLLVL.

The gene calls are TRBV7-6 and TRBJ1-5; weak D call: TRBD1 (5 bases). The V end lost 1 base, the J end lost 5 bases, and 12 bases lay between the germline ends. The germline CDR1 and CDR2 sequences are SGHVS and FNYEAQ. The CDR3 extends over 15 amino acids. CDR3 in DNA: TGTGCCAGCAGCTTAGTCGGGGGAGAGGATCAGCCCCAGCATTTT. This codes for CASSLVGGEDQPQHF.